This T cell receptor beta chain was captured in a study of neurological immune-mediated disorders (dated by TCRdb to the late 2010s). General notes on the study: The study compared peripheral blood TCR-beta repertoires of HTLV-I-associated myelopathy (HAM/TSP) patients, multiple sclerosis patients and healthy controls using UMI-based sequencing. Technical triplicate libraries were sequenced to precisely calculate the variability in frequency of each individual clone. The approximately 100 TCR-beta libraries included longitudinal samples, technical triplicates and paired sorted CD4+ and CD8+ T-cell subsets alongside PBMC samples. The cohort included 60 to 75 subjects: around 15 with HAM/TSP, about 34 with multiple sclerosis, and around 20 healthy controls. General conclusions and limits of the study: Expanded clones from different subjects shared no identical CDR3 amino acid sequences, which suggests that TCR-beta repertoires were private in all groups. TCR clonal expansion was greatest in HAM/TSP patients and smallest in MS patients, who ranked below even healthy controls.

Taken with the paper, the label for time point translates to: technical triplicate 3. TCR libraries for sorted subsets were made from 1 million sorted CD4+ or CD8+ T cells. Peripheral blood underwent Ficoll-Hypaque density gradient centrifugation to isolate PBMCs, which were then cryopreserved in liquid nitrogen. Paired sorted CD4+ and CD8+ subsets came from healthy controls, HAM/TSP patients and MS patients. Concerning this clonotype: Its binding antigen is unknown. One junction end disagrees with the germline gene, perhaps due to a read error.

cDNA synthesis used template-switch 5'RACE with a primer carrying a 10-nucleotide random unique molecular identifier tagging each TCR transcript. Over 200 million TCR-beta sequences, covering 15-18 subjects, were produced in each sequencing run. Total RNA was extracted with the RNeasy kit. The KAPA Real-time Library Amplification kit was used to amplify TCR-beta VDJ regions with primers targeting the TCR constant region and the 5'RACE anchor. Sample indexes and Illumina adaptors were added in a first PCR, and a second PCR then increased library yield. The roughly 650 bp TCR product was size-selected on a 2% E-gel SizeSelection system after Ampure bead purification. Library quality was checked on a Bioanalyzer, concentration was measured with Qubit, and libraries were quantified with the Kapa Library Quantification kit before pooling. Paired-end 2 x 150 bp sequencing of the libraries was performed on an Illumina HiSeq 2500. To increase sequence diversity, about 25-31% phiX was spiked into each library pool. In the original analysis: The quality-filtered reads were processed with the UMI-based MiGEC pipeline, whose error correction step removed more than 75% of the raw TCR sequences. IMGT germline references were used for aligning VDJ genes, and each clonotype was defined as a unique CDR3 amino acid sequence together with its V-J genes. Clonal expansion, Shannon diversity and CDR3 relatedness (CalcPairwiseDistances, ClusterSamples) were evaluated with VDJtools, and phylogenetic trees were built with CLCbio workbench. A clone was classed as expanded if it had 8 or more unique UMIs, a cutoff based on coefficient-of-variation modelling across technical triplicates. TCRdb reran the public reads through fastp at Q25 and MiXCR, keeping productive beta chains. CDR3 protein duplicates are merged, each entry listing the most common genes and DNA. The V and J calls were not made by the authors but by TCRdb's processing. For this sample the table gives over 25,000 distinct CDR3 sequences, of which less than 20% were detected only once. Of the sample, approximately 5% is held by the ten largest clones.

This clonotype was sampled from a female donor with HTLV-1-associated myelopathy (HAM/TSP). The sequenced sample consisted of CD4+ T cells from blood.

The CDR3 reads as follows: CVWGGTGEMFF. The DNA sequence reads TGTGTCTGGGGGGGAACCGGGGAGATGTTTTTT. The V and J segments used are TRBV30 and TRBJ2-2, with 7 middle bases fitting TRBD2. Counted from cysteine to phenylalanine, this CDR3 has 11 amino acids. The CDR3 DNA has 33 bases and is translated from base 1. The germline V gene (reference sequence) provides CDR1 GTSNPN and CDR2 SVGIG.